The TCR beta chain described here comes from a study of metastatic and nonmetastatic thyroid tumors. At the level of the study: It was across blood and tumor or nodule tissue from malignant and benign thyroid patients that repertoires were compared. Study observations and caveats: Within blood and tumor, benign nodules reportedly had significantly lower TCR beta diversity than malignant thyroid tumors did.

The authors' processing: Variation in CDR3 across clinicopathological groups served as the basis for constructing a distant-metastasis classifier in papillary thyroid cancer. TCRdb re-analyzed the PCR reads through MiXCR. These V and J calls derive from TCRdb rather than the authors' analysis. The data hold 20,000 to 25,000 clones, with approximately 20% observed a single time. There are many counts of this clone. Its specificity is not known. Germline-derived CDR1 and CDR2 are SGHTA and FQGNSA. V was clipped by 4 bases and J by 4 bases; unmatched bases: 7. This CDR3 contains 15 residues. No patient received treatment before thyroid surgery.

Sequenced input: blood. V is TRBV7-2 and J is TRBJ1-3; 7 nucleotides agree with TRBD1. This TCR came from a female donor with papillary thyroid cancer or a benign thyroid nodule (not recorded which). Some clones in this sample may be carry-over from other donors' samples. The CDR3 DNA reads TGTGCCAGCAGCTCCCCGACAGGGCCAGGAAACACCATATATTTT. Residues: CASSSPTGPGNTIYF. The complete variable domain, with remaining parts taken from reference TRBV7-2 and TRBJ1-3, reads GAGVSQSPSNKVTEKGKDVELRCDPISGHTALYWYRQSLGQGLEFLIYFQGNSAPDKSGLPSDRFSAERTGGSVSTLTIQRTQQEDSAVYLCASSSPTGPGNTIYFGEGSWLTVV.